This TCR beta chain was sequenced in a study of vaccination and CD4 T cells after COVID-19. Study at large: Convalescent patients had positive nasal swab PCR results for SARS-CoV-2. Disease was mild in several and severe in one.

Treatment reported: roughly ten-day PBMC culture with coronavirus spike peptide pools or control peptides (ViraFEST assay). With the Oncomine TCR Beta short-read assay, DNA from cultured CD4+ T cells was sequenced. TCRdb re-called the PCR reads through MiXCR, storing one row per CDR3 protein. Here the sample spans roughly 16,000 distinct CDR3 sequences, around 55% being singletons. This clonotype was picked up a small number of times. Its target is unknown. V was shortened by 3 bases and J by 1 base, with 12 bases between the two germline ends. This CDR3 spans 14 amino acids. Looked up from germline, CDR1 is DFQATT and CDR2 is SNEGSKA (reference sequence).

This chain connects TRBV20-1 to TRBJ2-5; D unresolved. The sequence came from a human donor with COVID-19. The source was cultured CD4+ T cells from blood, collected after SARS-CoV-2 vaccination. The CDR3 loop reads CSASKENPQETQYF. In DNA, the CDR3 is TGCAGTGCTAGTAAGGAGAACCCCCAAGAGACCCAGTACTTC.